This T cell receptor beta chain emerged from a study of T-cell memory formation after mild COVID-19. Overall study findings and caveats: Pre-infection memory showed some responding clones, and this suggested that cross-reactive memory joined. Shrinking CD4+ clones were chiefly CM and EM; CD8+ ones were chiefly EMRA.

TCRdb recomputed calls from the 5' RACE reads with MiXCR, one row per CDR3 protein. The sample contains about 250,000 distinct CDR3 sequences, approximately 19% of which appear only once. In the case of this clonotype: Its antigen is unidentified.

The sample comprised PBMCs or a T cell subset sorted from them (not recorded which). The TCR sequence derives from a man younger than 35 who had mild COVID-19 (a few samples of this study predate the infection). Cell type and time point are not known.

CDR3 nucleotides: TGTGCCAGCAGGGATGTGGGCACTGAAGCTTTCTTT. Translating it yields CASRDVGTEAFF. The V call is TRBV7-9, the J call TRBJ1-1; D not resolved. Trimming shortened V by 6 bases and J by 4 bases, and 9 bases separated the two germline ends. Germline assignment: CDR1 SEHNR and CDR2 FQNEAQ (reference sequence). The CDR3 is 12 amino acids.